The 32 T cell receptor beta chains reported below all come from one sample, sequenced in a study of T cells expressing NK-cell markers. For each CDR3 protein, TCRdb gives one entry from its re-call of the 5' RACE reads, without DNA. Recorded for this sample: about 370,000 distinct CDR3 sequences. Sequencing used blood T cells: a sorted CD56 or NKG2C T cell subset, CD4+ or CD8+ T cells, or bulk PBMC T cells (not recorded which). These receptor sequences come from a woman between 45 and 65 years old in good health.

CDR3 amino acids: CASSFGVSGRAGNEQFF. The rearrangement uses TRBV12-3 or TRBV12-4 and TRBJ2-1; as DNA is missing, the TRBD2 call by TCRdb cannot be tested. The CDR3 has 17 residues.

The chain couples TRBV12-3 or TRBV12-4 to TRBJ2-1; the D call from TCRdb, TRBD2, cannot be confirmed without DNA. The CDR3 has 14 amino acids. CDR3 region: CASSLTSGGNEQFF.

The chain links TRBV6-5 to TRBJ1-1; TCRdb selects TRBD1, and the lack of DNA leaves this call unchecked. Germline-derived CDR1 and CDR2 are MNHEY and SVGAGI. This CDR3 is built from 15 residues. The CDR3 sequence is CASSYQGQAHTEAFF.

The V gene is TRBV4-1, the J gene TRBJ2-2; TCRdb returns TRBD1, unconfirmable since there is no DNA. Germline CDR1 is MGHRA and CDR2 is YSYEKL. CDR3 length: 18 amino acids. This CDR3 reads CASSSGQGFDGKGGELFF.

V is TRBV20-1 and J is TRBJ2-3; TCRdb gives TRBD1 as the D gene, but with no DNA this cannot be confirmed. The CDR3 consists of 15 residues. Germline V gene lookup returns CDR1 DFQATT and CDR2 SNEGSKA (reference sequence). This chain's CDR3 is CSARGPADRTDTQYF.

The CDR3 here is CASSGGGLAGVWAEQFF. The V and J genes are TRBV9 and TRBJ2-1; the D call from TCRdb, TRBD2, cannot be confirmed without DNA. In germline, CDR1 is SGDLS, CDR2 YYNGEE. The CDR3 has 17 residues.

V and J are TRBV7-8 and TRBJ2-3; TCRdb proposes TRBD1, but this gene call is untestable without DNA. CDR3 length: 16 residues. Per germline, CDR1 SGHVS and CDR2 FQNEAQ. This CDR3 reads CASSLETRGAADTQYF.

The CDR3 loop reads CSVEGGLDPSTDTQYF. This sequence joins TRBV29-1 and TRBJ2-3; TCRdb's D call, TRBD1, is unchecked because there is no DNA. This CDR3 spans 16 amino acids. Per the germline V gene, CDR1 is SQVTM and CDR2 is ANQGSEA.

The J gene is TRBJ2-2, the V gene TRBV7-2; absent DNA, TCRdb's TRBD2 call cannot be checked. This CDR3 contains 16 residues. Germline V lookup: CDR1 SGHTA, CDR2 FQGNSA. The CDR3 protein is CASSLDPAGVTGELFF. Combining the CDR3 with reference TRBV7-2 and TRBJ2-2 gives the whole variable domain GAGVSQSPSNKVTEKGKDVELRCDPISGHTALYWYRQSLGQGLEFLIYFQGNSAPDKSGLPSDRFSAERTGGSVSTLTIQRTQQEDSAVYLCASSLDPAGVTGELFFGEGSRLTVL.

The chain links TRBV5-4 to TRBJ1-1. This CDR3 comprises 12 residues. The V gene's germline CDR1 is SGHNT and CDR2 YYREEE (reference sequence). CDR3 protein: CASSLDGDEAFF.

This chain joins TRBV4-2 and TRBJ2-3; TCRdb proposes TRBD2, but this gene call is untestable without DNA. The CDR3 length is 17 residues. Germline CDR1 is LGHNA and CDR2 is YNFKEQ. This CDR3 reads CASSQDPAGDSTDTQYF.

The chain couples TRBV9 to TRBJ1-6; checking the TCRdb D call of TRBD1 is not possible without DNA. The CDR3 is made up of 14 amino acids. Germline CDR1 SGDLS, CDR2 YYNGEE. The CDR3 spells CASSVGTGINYLHF.

The genes are TRBV10-3 and TRBJ1-1. Germline loops: CDR1 ENHRY, CDR2 SYGVKD. The length of the CDR3 is 13 residues. CDR3 protein: CAISESIDTEAFF.

The chain has TRBV12-3 or TRBV12-4 and TRBJ2-2. The CDR3 contains 12 residues. The CDR3 region is CASSFIGRELFF.

This rearrangement joins TRBV29-1 to TRBJ2-6. Germline loops: CDR1 SQVTM, CDR2 ANQGSEA. This CDR3 is 17 amino acids long. The CDR3 reads CSVVHSDRDSGANVLTF.

The chain joins TRBV2 to TRBJ2-5; TCRdb selects TRBD1, and the lack of DNA leaves this call unchecked. Germline assignment: CDR1 SNHLY and CDR2 FYNNEI. This CDR3 has 15 residues. CDR3 amino acids: CASSEGTGGGETQYF.

CDR3 sequence: CSVGGRATEAFF. V usage is TRBV29-1 and J usage is TRBJ1-1; without DNA, the TCRdb call of TRBD1 cannot be checked. This CDR3 is 12 amino acids long. CDR1 is SQVTM, CDR2 ANQGSEA, per germline.

The V call is TRBV5-8, the J call TRBJ2-7; checking the TCRdb D call of TRBD2 is not possible without DNA. Germline CDR1 and CDR2: SGHTS and YDEGEE. The CDR3 loop spans 15 amino acids. The CDR3 sequence: CASSLRGTGGYEQYF. The whole variable domain, remainder taken from reference TRBV5-8 and TRBJ2-7, is EAGVTQSPTHLIKTRGQQATLRCSPISGHTSVYWYQQALGLGLQFLLWYDEGEERNRGNFPPRFSGRQFPNYSSELNVNALELEDSALYLCASSLRGTGGYEQYFGPGTRLTVT.

This chain links TRBV11-3 with TRBJ2-2; TCRdb's D call of TRBD1 is untestable without DNA. Germline V gene lookup returns CDR1 SGHNT and CDR2 YENEEA. There are 16 residues in the CDR3. The CDR3 reads CASSLTGTGNTGELFF.

The chain has TRBV4-1 and TRBJ1-1. From germline, CDR1 is MGHRA and CDR2 YSYEKL. The CDR3 runs to 17 residues. CDR3: CASSQGSAWEMNTEAFF.

J is TRBJ2-1 and V is TRBV5-1; TCRdb selects TRBD1, and the lack of DNA leaves this call unchecked. Looked up from germline, CDR1 is SGHRS and CDR2 is YFSETQ. The CDR3 totals 15 residues. The CDR3 spells CASTRGDGSYNEQFF.

This chain connects TRBV3-1 to TRBJ2-2. The germline V gene encodes CDR1 LGHDT and CDR2 YNNKEL (reference sequence). The CDR3 covers 15 residues. The CDR3 sequence is CASSHPPPSTGELFF.

V and J are TRBV9 and TRBJ2-7; TCRdb returns TRBD1, unconfirmable since there is no DNA. Germline V gives CDR1 SGDLS, CDR2 YYNGEE. CDR3 length equals 12 residues. The CDR3 is CASSRGQGWQYF.

The rearrangement links TRBV29-1 to TRBJ1-1; TCRdb's D gene call, TRBD1, goes unchecked for lack of DNA. Germline V gives CDR1 SQVTM, CDR2 ANQGSEA. The CDR3 covers 13 residues. This CDR3 is CSVGTGYDTEAFF.

This chain uses TRBV24-1 with TRBJ1-2; TCRdb proposes TRBD1, but this gene call is untestable without DNA. The CDR3 consists of 15 residues. Germline V CDR1 and CDR2: KGHDR, SFDVKD. CDR3 in amino acids: CATSDSSDRGYGYTF.

V and J are TRBV6-5 and TRBJ2-7; the TCRdb call, TRBD2, lacks DNA for checking. The CDR3 contains 13 residues. Germline V gene lookup returns CDR1 MNHEY and CDR2 SVGAGI. This chain's CDR3 is CASKLAGSYEQYF.

The V gene is TRBV5-1, the J gene TRBJ2-1; TCRdb's assignment of TRBD1 cannot be checked, as there is no DNA. CDR1 is SGHRS, CDR2 YFSETQ, per germline. CDR3 length: 16 residues. CDR3 loop: CASTFWGEGSYNEQFF.

The chain has TRBV5-6 and TRBJ2-5; checking the TCRdb D call of TRBD1 is not possible without DNA. The length of the CDR3 is 13 residues. The germline gives CDR1 SGHDT, CDR2 YYEEEE. This CDR3 is CASSRPPGQTQYF.

V is TRBV11-2 and J is TRBJ2-3; as DNA is missing, the TRBD2 call by TCRdb cannot be tested. CDR3 length: 15 residues. Per germline, CDR1 SGHAT and CDR2 FQNNGV. The chain's CDR3 is CASSPRLATTDTQYF.

This rearrangement joins TRBV5-6 to TRBJ1-5; TCRdb's D call, TRBD1, is unchecked because there is no DNA. The CDR3 consists of 16 residues. Germline V CDR1 and CDR2: SGHDT, YYEEEE. The CDR3: CASSTQGQSNNQPQHF.

CDR3 loop: CATGTWGGELFF. This chain joins TRBV10-3 and TRBJ2-2; TCRdb reports TRBD1, a call that lacks DNA to check it against. CDR1 is ENHRY, CDR2 SYGVKD, per germline. The CDR3 has 12 residues.

The J gene is TRBJ2-5, the V gene TRBV5-4; TCRdb's assignment of TRBD2 cannot be checked, as there is no DNA. This CDR3 is built from 12 residues. Per the germline V gene, CDR1 is SGHNT and CDR2 is YYREEE (reference sequence). The CDR3 here is CASSLGTPTQYF. Drawing the rest from reference TRBV5-4 and TRBJ2-5, the complete variable domain is ETGVTQSPTHLIKTRGQQVTLRCSSQSGHNTVSWYQQALGQGPQFIFQYYREEENGRGNFPPRFSGLQFPNYSSELNVNALELDDSALYLCASSLGTPTQYFGPGTRLLVL.